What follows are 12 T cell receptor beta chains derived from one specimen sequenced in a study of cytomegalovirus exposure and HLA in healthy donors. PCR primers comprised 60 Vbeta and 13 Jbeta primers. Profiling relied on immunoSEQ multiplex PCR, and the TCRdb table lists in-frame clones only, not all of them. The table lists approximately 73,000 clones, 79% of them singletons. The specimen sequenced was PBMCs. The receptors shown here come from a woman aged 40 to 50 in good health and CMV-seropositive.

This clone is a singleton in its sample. The CDR3 coding sequence is TGTGCCAGTGGAGGACAGCAATCTAATCAGCCCCAGCATTTT. This gives the protein CASGGQQSNQPQHF. This chain uses TRBV7-9 with TRBJ1-5; tentative D call: TRBD1 (6 bases). Trimming removed 9 bases from V and 4 bases from J, with 16 bases in between. The CDR3 sequence is 14 residues long. Looked up from germline, CDR1 is SEHNR and CDR2 is FQNEAQ (reference sequence). Drawing the rest from reference TRBV7-9 and TRBJ1-5, the complete variable domain is DTGVSQNPRHKITKRGQNVTFRCDPISEHNRLYWYRQTLGQGPEFLTYFQNEAQLEKSRLLSDRFSAERPKGSFSTLEIQRTEQGDSAMYLCASGGQQSNQPQHFGDGTRLSIL.

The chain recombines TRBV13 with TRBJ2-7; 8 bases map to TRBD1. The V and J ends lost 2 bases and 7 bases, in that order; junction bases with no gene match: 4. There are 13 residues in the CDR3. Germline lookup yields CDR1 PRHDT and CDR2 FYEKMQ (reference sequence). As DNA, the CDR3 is TGTGCCAGCAGCTTAAACCGACAGGGGGAGCAGTACTTC. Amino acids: CASSLNRQGEQYF.

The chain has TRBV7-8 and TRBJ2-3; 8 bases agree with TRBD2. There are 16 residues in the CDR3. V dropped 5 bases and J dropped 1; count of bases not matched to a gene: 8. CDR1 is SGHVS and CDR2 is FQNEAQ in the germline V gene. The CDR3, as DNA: TGTGCCAGCAGCGGGTCCGGGACTAGGGGCACAGATACGCAGTATTTT. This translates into CASSGSGTRGTDTQYF.

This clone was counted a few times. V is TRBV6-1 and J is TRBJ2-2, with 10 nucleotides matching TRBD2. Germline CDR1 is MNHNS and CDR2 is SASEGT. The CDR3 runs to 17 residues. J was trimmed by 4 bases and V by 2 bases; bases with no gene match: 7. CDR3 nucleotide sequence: TGTGCCAGCAGTGAAACCAGCGGGAGGGTGGTCACCGGGGAGCTGTTTTTT. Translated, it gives CASSETSGRVVTGELFF.

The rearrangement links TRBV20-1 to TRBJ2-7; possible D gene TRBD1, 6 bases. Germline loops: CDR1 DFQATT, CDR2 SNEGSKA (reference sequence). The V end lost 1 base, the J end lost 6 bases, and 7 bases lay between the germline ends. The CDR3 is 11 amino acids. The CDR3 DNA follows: TGCAGTGCTAGAGCAGGGGTCGAGCAGTACTTC. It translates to CSARAGVEQYF.

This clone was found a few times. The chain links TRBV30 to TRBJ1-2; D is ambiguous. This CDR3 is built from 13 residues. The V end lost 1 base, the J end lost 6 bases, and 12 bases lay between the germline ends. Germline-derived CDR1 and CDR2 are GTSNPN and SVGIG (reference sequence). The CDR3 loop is CAWSGTRHDGYTF. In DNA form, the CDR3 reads TGTGCCTGGAGTGGAACCCGACATGATGGCTACACCTTC.

The CDR3 spells CASMKGLAGTGELFF. Written as DNA, the CDR3 is TGTGCCAGCATGAAGGGACTAGCGGGAACCGGGGAGCTGTTTTTT. The chain is built from TRBV6-1 and TRBJ2-2, with 13 bases matching TRBD2. Germline trimming cut 7 bases from V and 5 bases from J; bases unmatched to any gene: 4. Germline CDR1 MNHNS, CDR2 SASEGT. There are 15 residues in the CDR3.

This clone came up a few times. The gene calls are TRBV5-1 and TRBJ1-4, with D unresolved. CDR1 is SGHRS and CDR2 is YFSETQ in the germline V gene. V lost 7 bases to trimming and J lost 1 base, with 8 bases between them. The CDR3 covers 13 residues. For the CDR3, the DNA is TGCGCCAGCCGGCGGGGAACTAATGAAAAACTGTTTTTT. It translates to CASRRGTNEKLFF. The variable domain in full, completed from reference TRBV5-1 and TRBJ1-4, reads KAGVTQTPRYLIKTRGQQVTLSCSPISGHRSVSWYQQTPGQGLQFLFEYFSETQRNKGNFPGRFSGRQFSNSRSEMNVSTLELGDSALYLCASRRGTNEKLFFGSGTQLSVL.

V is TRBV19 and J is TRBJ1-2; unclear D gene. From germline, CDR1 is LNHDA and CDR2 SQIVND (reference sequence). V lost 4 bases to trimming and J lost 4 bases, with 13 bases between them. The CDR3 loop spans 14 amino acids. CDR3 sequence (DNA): TGTGCCAGTAGTAAAGAACCAGTTTCCTATGGCTACACCTTC. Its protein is CASSKEPVSYGYTF.

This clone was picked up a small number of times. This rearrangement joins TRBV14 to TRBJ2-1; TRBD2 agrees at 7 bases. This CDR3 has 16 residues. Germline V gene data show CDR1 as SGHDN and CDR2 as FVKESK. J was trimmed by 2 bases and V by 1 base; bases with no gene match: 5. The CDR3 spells CASSQVSGLAYNEQFF. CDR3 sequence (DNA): TGTGCCAGCAGCCAAGTGTCAGGACTAGCCTACAATGAGCAGTTCTTC. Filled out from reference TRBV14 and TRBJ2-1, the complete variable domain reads EAGVTQFPSHSVIEKGQTVTLRCDPISGHDNLYWYRRVMGKEIKFLLHFVKESKQDESGMPNNRFLAERTGGTYSTLKVQPAELEDSGVYFCASSQVSGLAYNEQFFGPGTRLTVL.

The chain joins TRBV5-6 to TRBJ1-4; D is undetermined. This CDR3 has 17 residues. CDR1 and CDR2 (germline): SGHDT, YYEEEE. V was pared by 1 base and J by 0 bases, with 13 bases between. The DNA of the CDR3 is TGTGCCAGCAGCTTGTCCGGTGACACCCCAACTAATGAAAAACTGTTTTTT. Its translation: CASSLSGDTPTNEKLFF.

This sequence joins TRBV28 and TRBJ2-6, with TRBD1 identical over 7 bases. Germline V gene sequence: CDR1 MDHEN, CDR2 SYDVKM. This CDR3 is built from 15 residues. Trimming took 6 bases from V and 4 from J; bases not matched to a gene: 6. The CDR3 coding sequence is TGTGCCAGCAGGACCACAGGGGTCGGGGCCAACGTCCTGACTTTC. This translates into CASRTTGVGANVLTF.